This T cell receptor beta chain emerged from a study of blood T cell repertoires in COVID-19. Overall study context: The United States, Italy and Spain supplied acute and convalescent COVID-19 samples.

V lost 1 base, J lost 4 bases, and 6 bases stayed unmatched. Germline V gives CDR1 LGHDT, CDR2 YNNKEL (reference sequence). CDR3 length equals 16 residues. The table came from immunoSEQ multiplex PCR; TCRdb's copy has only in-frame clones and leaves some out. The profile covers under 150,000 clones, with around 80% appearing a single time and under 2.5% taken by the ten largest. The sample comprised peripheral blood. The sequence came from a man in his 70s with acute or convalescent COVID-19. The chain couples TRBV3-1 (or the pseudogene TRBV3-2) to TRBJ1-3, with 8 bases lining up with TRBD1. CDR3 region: CASSQGQGYLGNTIYF. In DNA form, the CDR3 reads TGTGCCAGCAGCCAAGGACAGGGGTATCTCGGAAACACCATATATTTT.